These 22 T cell receptor beta chains were all obtained from the same sample, sequenced in a study of tumor-infiltrating lymphocytes in primary liver carcinoma (dated by TCRdb to 2017 to 2019). Instrument on record: Illumina HiSeq 2500. A constant-region primer and ProtoScript II reverse transcriptase were used to reverse-transcribe TCRbeta-specific cDNA from roughly 480 ng total RNA. TCRbeta libraries were built with three nested multiplex PCR rounds, a slightly modified ARM-PCR procedure. Each of the first two PCR rounds ran for roughly 9 cycles and used multiplex TRBV1-TRBV30 forward primers together with a Cbeta reverse primer. TCRdb took the public reads, trimmed them with fastp at Q25, ran MiXCR for clone calling and kept in-frame beta chains. CDR3 protein sequences are deduplicated, and each keeps its most common genes and DNA. This sample is represented by approximately 190,000 distinct CDR3 sequences; about 82% of them were singletons. The top ten hold less than 20% of the sample.

Without any cell sorting, total RNA and DNA were co-extracted from around 18-30 mg of bulk tissue using the AllPrep DNA/RNA mini kit. Sequenced sample: tumor tissue from primary liver carcinoma. These receptors all come from a middle-aged man with primary liver carcinoma and hepatitis B virus infection.

This rearrangement joins TRBV6-6 to TRBJ1-1; D not resolved. The V end was cut by 2 bases, the J end by 0 bases, with 10 bases between. The CDR3 sequence is 15 residues long. Germline V CDR1 and CDR2: MNHNY, SVGAGI (reference sequence). CDR3 coding DNA: TGTGCCAGCAGTTACAGGCTCACCATGAACACTGAAGCTTTCTTT. Its protein product is CASSYRLTMNTEAFF.

To note about this clonotype: The junction does not match germline at one end; this may be a read error. The rearrangement joins TRBV7-9 to TRBJ2-5; no clear D gene. Germline V gene data show CDR1 as SEHNR and CDR2 as FQNEAQ (reference sequence). CDR3 length: 11 amino acids. CDR3 DNA: TGTGTCAGCAGCCTGAGAGAGACCCAATACTTC. Amino acids: CVSSLRETQYF. Using reference TRBV7-9 and TRBJ2-5 for the parts outside the CDR3, the full variable domain is DTGVSQNPRHKITKRGQNVTFRCDPISEHNRLYWYRQTLGQGPEFLTYFQNEAQLEKSRLLSDRFSAERPKGSFSTLEIQRTEQGDSAMYLCVSSLRETQYFGPGTRLLVL.

As regards this clonotype: One end of the junction varies from germline; a read error may be responsible. The chain combines TRBV5-6 with TRBJ1-5, with a tentative D call TRBD1 (6 bases). The CDR3 runs to 14 residues. Germline loops: CDR1 SGHDT, CDR2 YYEEEE. The CDR3 loop is CASSPGWDNQPQHF. The CDR3 DNA follows: TGTGCCAGCAGCCCAGGGTGGGACAATCAGCCCCAACATTTT.

This chain links TRBV18 with TRBJ2-5, with unresolved D. In germline, CDR1 is KGHSH, CDR2 LQKENI. Between the trimmed V and J ends, which lost 4 bases and 5 bases, there was a span of 11 bases. This CDR3 is 13 amino acids long. The CDR3 loop is CASSRGADETQYF. CDR3 bases: TGTGCCAGCTCACGTGGCGCCGATGAGACCCAGTACTTC.

As for this clonotype: One junction end does not reproduce the germline sequence, and a read error may be involved. The chain joins TRBV29-1 to TRBJ1-2; D not certain. The CDR3 totals 13 residues. Looked up from germline, CDR1 is SQVTM and CDR2 is ANQGSEA. The CDR3 sequence is CSVATDGYYGDTF. In nucleotides, the CDR3 is TGCAGCGTTGCCACGGACGGATACTATGGCGACACATTC.

As concerns this clonotype: Given the absence of the conserved phenylalanine or tryptophan at the CDR3 end, a read error is likely. The genes are TRBV29-1 and TRBJ1-2; weak D call: TRBD1 (5 bases). This CDR3 has 18 amino acids. Trimming cost V 4 bases and J 4 bases, with 28 bases left between them. Germline CDR1 reads SQVTM; CDR2 reads ANQGSEA. The CDR3 coding sequence is TGCAGCGTTGGGGCGCCAACAGGAACTCAAGTGGCTACCTATGGCTACACCTTA. Translated, it gives CSVGAPTGTQVATYGYTL.

As concerns this clonotype: The junction and the germline gene differ at one end; a read error may be behind it. The chain carries TRBV6-5 and TRBJ2-1; perhaps TRBD2 as D (6 bases). The CDR3 is 11 residues long. Looked up from germline, CDR1 is MNHEY and CDR2 is SVGAGI. The CDR3 DNA follows: TGTGTCAGCAGTCGGGACTATGAGCAGTTCTTC. Protein sequence: CVSSRDYEQFF.

The chain links TRBV6-1 to TRBJ2-7; the match to TRBD1 covers 9 bases. Germline CDR1 and CDR2: MNHNS and SASEGT. This CDR3 has 14 amino acids. The CDR3 DNA is TGTATCAGCAGTACCGGGACAGGGCCCTACGAGCAGTACTTC. Translating it yields CISSTGTGPYEQYF.

As to this clonotype: Sequence at one end of the junction differs from germline and may be a read error. V is TRBV28 and J is TRBJ2-2, with D perhaps being TRBD1 or TRBD2 (6 bases each). The CDR3 is made up of 14 amino acids. CDR1 is MDHEN, CDR2 SYDVKM, per germline. The CDR3 sequence is CASTVGGGTGGLFF. The DNA for the CDR3 is TGTGCTTCAACCGTGGGGGGCGGCACCGGGGGGCTGTTTTTT.

A remark on this clonotype: One end of the junction varies from germline; a read error may be responsible. The chain links TRBV6-5 to TRBJ2-1; 7 positions match TRBD2. The germline CDR1 and CDR2 sequences are MNHEY and SVGAGI. The CDR3 is 13 amino acids. CDR3 sequence reads: CTSSGGGRNEQLF. The CDR3 DNA is TGTACCAGCAGTGGGGGGGGGAGGAATGAGCAGTTATTC.

About this clonotype: Likely a read error: the CDR3 ends without its conserved phenylalanine or tryptophan. It is unclear where the CDR3 begins or ends on the DNA, so no DNA is shown, and the CDR3 is as TCRdb lists it. The chain employs TRBV12-3 or TRBV12-4 and TRBJ2-1; no check of the table's D call, TRBD1, against the DNA was made. The length of the CDR3 is 14 amino acids, counting both ends. CDR3 loop: CASSLLRLDSEQFV.

About this clonotype itself: At one boundary the junction diverges from the germline segment, which might be a read error. The chain carries TRBV10-2 and TRBJ2-3; D unclear. The germline CDR1 and CDR2 sequences are WSHSY and SAAADI. The CDR3 spans 13 residues. DNA for the CDR3: TGCGCCAGCGGGAATGCGCGCTCAGATACTCAGTATTTT. It specifies CASGNARSDTQYF.

The chain employs TRBV11-3 and TRBJ2-1; possibly TRBD2 for D (6 bases). The germline gives CDR1 SGHNT, CDR2 YENEEA. This CDR3 is 17 amino acids long. V was trimmed by 1 base and J by 8 bases, leaving 21 bases between them. The CDR3 loop is CASSLGVRGLPHYEQFF. Here the CDR3 DNA reads TGTGCCAGCAGCTTAGGAGTACGGGGACTCCCCCACTATGAGCAGTTCTTC.

Notes on this clonotype: A much larger clone sits a single nucleotide away, making a read error possible. This chain links TRBV12-3 or TRBV12-4 with TRBJ2-5, with 8 bases matching TRBD1. The CDR3 is 16 amino acids. Written as DNA, the CDR3 is TGTGCCAACAGCCATGAGGTTCCAGGGGGCGGAGAGATCCAGTACTTC. It is translated as CANSHEVPGGGEIQYF.

With regard to this clonotype: The conserved closing phenylalanine or tryptophan is absent in this CDR3, likely reflecting a read error. The J gene is TRBJ1-1, the V gene TRBV29-1; a weak D match, TRBD1 (5 bases). The CDR3 covers 12 residues. CDR1 and CDR2 (germline): SQVTM, ANQGSEA. The CDR3 nucleotides read TGCAAGGTCTCTCAGGGCAGGGCTGAAGCTTTCATT. As protein: CKVSQGRAEAFI.

This clonotype is a singleton in its sample. V usage is TRBV11-2 and J usage is TRBJ2-5; the match to TRBD2 covers 13 bases. Germline CDR1 is SGHAT and CDR2 is FQNNGV. The trim removed 5 bases at V and 8 bases at J, leaving 14 bases unmatched. The CDR3 consists of 17 residues. The CDR3 loop is CASSHLKLAGGSETQYF. CDR3 coding DNA: TGTGCCAGCAGCCACTTGAAACTAGCGGGAGGGTCAGAAACCCAGTACTTC.

This clonotype was picked up many times. The chain combines TRBV6-2 or TRBV6-3 with TRBJ2-3, with TRBD2 identical over 11 bases. With V trimmed by 6 bases and J by 3 bases, 5 bases remained unmatched. CDR1 is MNHEY, CDR2 SVGEGT, per germline. The CDR3 extends over 15 amino acids. CDR3 region: CASSLSGRETDTQYF. The CDR3 DNA sequence: TGTGCCAGCAGCCTTAGCGGGAGGGAGACAGATACGCAGTATTTT.

About this clonotype itself: One junction end does not reproduce the germline sequence, and a read error may be involved. V usage is TRBV11-2 and J usage is TRBJ2-5; 8 bases align to TRBD2. Germline V lookup: CDR1 SGHAT, CDR2 FQNNGV. This CDR3 has 17 amino acids. CDR3 nucleotide sequence: TGTTCCAGCAGCCGCTTGAAACTACCGGGAGGGACAGAGACCCAGTACTTC. Translation: CSSSRLKLPGGTETQYF.

A remark on this clonotype: At one boundary the junction diverges from the germline segment, which might be a read error. The chain uses TRBV11-3 and TRBJ2-1; D not resolved. Germline V gives CDR1 SGHNT, CDR2 YENEEA. CDR3 size: 12 residues. DNA of the CDR3: TGTGCCGGCAGCTTAAATGCCAATAAGAAGTTCTTC. Translating it yields CAGSLNANKKFF.

This clonotype was observed many times. V usage is TRBV5-4 and J usage is TRBJ2-2; 14 nucleotides match TRBD2. The germline V gene has CDR1 SGHNT and CDR2 YYREEE (reference sequence). The CDR3 runs to 16 residues. Trimming removed 4 bases from V and 7 bases from J; junction bases left unmatched: 6. CDR3 in amino acids: CASSPTGLAGVGELFF. The CDR3 DNA follows: TGTGCCAGCAGCCCAACGGGACTAGCGGGAGTCGGGGAGCTGTTTTTT. The complete variable domain, with remaining parts taken from reference TRBV5-4 and TRBJ2-2, reads ETGVTQSPTHLIKTRGQQVTLRCSSQSGHNTVSWYQQALGQGPQFIFQYYREEENGRGNFPPRFSGLQFPNYSSELNVNALELDDSALYLCASSPTGLAGVGELFFGEGSRLTVL.

The CDR3 DNA reads TGTGCCAGAAACTCGAAACTACAGGGGCGGGGGTACAATGAGCAGTTCTTC. It specifies CARNSKLQGRGYNEQFF. The chain joins TRBV5-6 to TRBJ2-1; D could derive from TRBD1 or TRBD2 (7 bases each). V was pared by 8 bases and J by 4 bases, with 25 bases between. CDR1 SGHDT and CDR2 YYEEEE come from the germline V gene. This CDR3 region has 17 residues.

The count of this clonotype is one. The rearrangement joins TRBV6-5 to TRBJ2-7, with TRBD2 matching over 9 bases. CDR1 and CDR2 from the germline V gene are MNHEY and SVGAGI. The CDR3 loop spans 13 amino acids. The CDR3 bases are TGTGCTAGCGGTTCCGGACTAGCGTACGAGCAGTACTTC. It translates to CASGSGLAYEQYF.